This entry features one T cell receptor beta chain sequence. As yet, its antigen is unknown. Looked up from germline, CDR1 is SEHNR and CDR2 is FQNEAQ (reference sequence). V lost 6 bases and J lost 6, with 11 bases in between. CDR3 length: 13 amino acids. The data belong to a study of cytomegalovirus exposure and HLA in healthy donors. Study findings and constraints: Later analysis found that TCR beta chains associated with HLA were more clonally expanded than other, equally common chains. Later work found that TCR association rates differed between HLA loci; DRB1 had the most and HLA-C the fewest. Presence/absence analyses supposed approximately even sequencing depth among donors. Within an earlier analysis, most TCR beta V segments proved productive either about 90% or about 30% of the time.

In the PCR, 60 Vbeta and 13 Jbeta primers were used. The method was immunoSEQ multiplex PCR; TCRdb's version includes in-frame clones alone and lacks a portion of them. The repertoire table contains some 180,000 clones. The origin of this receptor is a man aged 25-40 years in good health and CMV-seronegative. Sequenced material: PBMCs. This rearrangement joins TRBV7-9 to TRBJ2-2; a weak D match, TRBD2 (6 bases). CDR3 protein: CASRPGSAGELFF. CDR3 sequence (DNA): TGTGCCAGCAGACCCGGGAGCGCCGGGGAGCTGTTTTTT. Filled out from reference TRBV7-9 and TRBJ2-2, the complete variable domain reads DTGVSQNPRHKITKRGQNVTFRCDPISEHNRLYWYRQTLGQGPEFLTYFQNEAQLEKSRLLSDRFSAERPKGSFSTLEIQRTEQGDSAMYLCASRPGSAGELFFGEGSRLTVL.